This T cell receptor beta chain was recorded in a study of T cells after yellow fever vaccination. Study results and limitations: Abundant clonotypes (contaminants from the bulk population) could be present in FACS-sorted repertoires.

TCRdb independently ran MiXCR on the 5' RACE reads; one entry per CDR3 protein. The sample yields about 63,000 distinct CDR3 sequences, less than 8.5% seen once. Trimming removed 7 bases from V and 4 bases from J, with 7 bases in between. This CDR3 is 11 amino acids long. This clonotype was counted many times. Its specificity is not known. This specimen was CD8+ T cells sorted from PBMCs, taken 15 days after the yellow fever booster vaccination. The TCR was taken from a man aged 25-45 years who received the YFV17D yellow fever vaccine. The chain carries TRBV12-3 or TRBV12-4 and TRBJ2-5; D call uncertain. The CDR3 nucleotides are TGTGCCAGCACCCCGGGAGAGACCCAGTACTTC. Amino acids: CASTPGETQYF.